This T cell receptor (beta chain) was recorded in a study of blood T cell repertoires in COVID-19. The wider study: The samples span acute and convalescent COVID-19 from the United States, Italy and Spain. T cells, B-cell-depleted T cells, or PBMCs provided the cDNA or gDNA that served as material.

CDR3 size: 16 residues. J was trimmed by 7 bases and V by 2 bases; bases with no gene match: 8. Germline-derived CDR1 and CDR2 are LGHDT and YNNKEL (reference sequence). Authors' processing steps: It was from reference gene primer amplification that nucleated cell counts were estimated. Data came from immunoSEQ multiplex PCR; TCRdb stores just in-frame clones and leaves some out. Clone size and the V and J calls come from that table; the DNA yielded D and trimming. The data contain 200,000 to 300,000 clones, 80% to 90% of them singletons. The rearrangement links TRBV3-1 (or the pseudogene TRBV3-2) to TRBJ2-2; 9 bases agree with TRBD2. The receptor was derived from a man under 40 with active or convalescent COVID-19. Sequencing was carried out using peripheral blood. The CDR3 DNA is TGTGCCAGCAGCCAACCCCTGGCGGGGGGGGGCGGGGAGCTGTTTTTT. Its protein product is CASSQPLAGGGGELFF.